This T cell receptor (beta chain) was profiled in a study of cytomegalovirus exposure and HLA in healthy donors. The PCR employed 60 Vbeta primers together with 13 Jbeta primers. Profiling relied on immunoSEQ multiplex PCR, and the TCRdb table lists in-frame clones only, not all of them. The data contain more than 110,000 clones, 79% of them singletons. Sequencing input: PBMCs. This receptor was taken from a female donor in good health and CMV-seronegative.

The CDR3: CASSLSWTANTGELFF. CDR3 DNA sequence: TGTGCCAGCTCTCTAAGCTGGACAGCGAACACCGGGGAGCTGTTTTTT. This chain uses TRBV18 with TRBJ2-2; D may be TRBD1 (6 bases). The CDR3 totals 16 residues. Trimming shortened V by 6 bases and J by 0 bases, and 14 bases separated the two germline ends. CDR1 is KGHSH, CDR2 LQKENI, per germline.